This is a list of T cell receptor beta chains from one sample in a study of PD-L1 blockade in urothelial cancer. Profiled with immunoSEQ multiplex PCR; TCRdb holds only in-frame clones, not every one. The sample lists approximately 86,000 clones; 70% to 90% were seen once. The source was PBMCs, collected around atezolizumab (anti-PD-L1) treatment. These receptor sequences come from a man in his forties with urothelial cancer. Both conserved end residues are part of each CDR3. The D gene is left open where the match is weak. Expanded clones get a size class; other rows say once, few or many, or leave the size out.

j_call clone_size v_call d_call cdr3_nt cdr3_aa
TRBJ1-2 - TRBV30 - TGTGCCTGGAGTGTTACTGCTAACTATGGCTACACCTTC CAWSVTANYGYTF
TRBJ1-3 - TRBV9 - TGTGCCAGCAGCGTTACACAGAGCTCTGGAAACACCATATATTTT CASSVTQSSGNTIYF
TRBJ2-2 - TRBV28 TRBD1 TGTGCCAGCAGTAAGGGACAGGGCAACACCGGGGAGCTGTTTTTT CASSKGQGNTGELFF
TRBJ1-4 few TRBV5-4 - TGTGCCAGCAGCTTAGAGCTCGGAAAACTGTTTTTT CASSLELGKLFF
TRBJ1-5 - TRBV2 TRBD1 TGTGCCAGCAGTGCCCGGACAGGGCTTAGCAATCAGCCCCAGCATTTT CASSARTGLSNQPQHF
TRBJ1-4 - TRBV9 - TGTGCCAGCAGCGCCCGAGCCGGGGGGAGGCGGAATGAAAAACTGTTTTTT CASSARAGGRRNEKLFF
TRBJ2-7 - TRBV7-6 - TGTGCCAGCAGCTTTAATGAACGGGAGCAGTACTTC CASSFNEREQYF
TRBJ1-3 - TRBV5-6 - TGTGCCAGCAGCGTGGACAGTTACTCTGGAAACACCATATATTTT CASSVDSYSGNTIYF
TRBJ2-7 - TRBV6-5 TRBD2 TGTGCCAGCAGCCGCGGGACTAGCGGTCCCTACGAGCAGTACTTC CASSRGTSGPYEQYF
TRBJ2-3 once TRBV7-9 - TGTGCCAGCAGCTCATACCGCACAGTCCTCACAGATACGCAGTATTTT CASSSYRTVLTDTQYF
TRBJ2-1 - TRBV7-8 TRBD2 TGTGCCAGCAGCTTAGGCGGATTGGGGGGGAGAAGGGGCGGTGAGCAGTTCTTC CASSLGGLGGRRGGEQFF
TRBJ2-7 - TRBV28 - TGTGCCAGCAGTTCATCCGTGACAGGACTCGGCCACGAGCAGTACTTC CASSSSVTGLGHEQYF
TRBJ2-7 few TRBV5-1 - TGCGCCAGCAGCCCTTACAGTAGCTCCTACGAGCAGTACTTC CASSPYSSSYEQYF
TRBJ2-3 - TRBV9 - TGTGCCAGCTCCCAACAGGGTCCCTTCAATACGCAGTATTTT CASSQQGPFNTQYF
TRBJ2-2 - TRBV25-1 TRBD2 TGTGCCAGCAGTTCCGGACTAGCCCGCACCGGGGAGCTGTTTTTT CASSSGLARTGELFF
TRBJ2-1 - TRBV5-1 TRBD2 TGCGCCAGCAGCTTGGAGCCTAGCGGGAATACAAATGAGCAGTTCTTC CASSLEPSGNTNEQFF
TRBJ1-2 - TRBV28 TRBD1 TGTGCCAGCTACTCAACAGGGGGCTATGGCTACACCTTC CASYSTGGYGYTF
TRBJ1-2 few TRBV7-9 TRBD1 TGTGCCAGCAGCCCCCCCTTGGACAGGGGCTCTACTAACTATGGCTACACCTTC CASSPPLDRGSTNYGYTF
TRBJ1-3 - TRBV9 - TGTGCCAGCAGCGTAGGTTCTCCGGGAAACACCATATATTTT CASSVGSPGNTIYF
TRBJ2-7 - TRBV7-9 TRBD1 TGTGCCAGCAGCTCTCCAACCGGGACAGGGGGCTACGAGCAGTACTTC CASSSPTGTGGYEQYF
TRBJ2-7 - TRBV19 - TGTGCCAGTAGTATAGCGATAGCTTACGAGCAGTACTTC CASSIAIAYEQYF
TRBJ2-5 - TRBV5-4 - TGTGCCAGCAGCTTGTGGCCTGACCAAGAGACCCAGTACTTC CASSLWPDQETQYF
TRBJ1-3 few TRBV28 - TGTGCCAGCAGACGAATACAGTCGACCATATATTTT CASRRIQSTIYF
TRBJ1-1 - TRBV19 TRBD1 TGTGCCAGTATCATTGGCGGGACAGGGGGCACTGAAGCTTTCTTT CASIIGGTGGTEAFF
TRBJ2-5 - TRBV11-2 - TGTGCCAGCAGCTCCGCGGGCGGGTCACAAGAGACCCAGTACTTC CASSSAGGSQETQYF
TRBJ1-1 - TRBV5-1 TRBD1 TGCGCCAGCAGGGGAGTGACAGGGGCTGAAGCTTTCTTT CASRGVTGAEAFF
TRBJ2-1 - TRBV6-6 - TGTGCCAGCACCCATCTATTCGGGAGCGGGTATGAGCAGTTCTTC CASTHLFGSGYEQFF
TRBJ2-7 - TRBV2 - TGTGCCAGCAGTGAATCAGGGCGCGAGCAGTACTTC CASSESGREQYF
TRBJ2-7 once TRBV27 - TGTGCCAGCAGTTTCCACGACAGGTCCCCCTACGAGCAGTACTTC CASSFHDRSPYEQYF
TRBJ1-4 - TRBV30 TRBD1 TGTGCCTGGAGTACCGGGACAGGGAATGAAAAACTGTTTTTT CAWSTGTGNEKLFF
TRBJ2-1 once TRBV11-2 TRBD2 TGTGCCAGCAGGGGTATCGGCGGGAGCTCCCGGTTCTTC CASRGIGGSSRFF
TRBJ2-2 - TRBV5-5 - TGTGCCAGCAGCTTGGGGGGTCGACAGGACACCGGGGAGCTGTTTTTT CASSLGGRQDTGELFF
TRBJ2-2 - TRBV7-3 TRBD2 TGTGCCAGCAGCTTACTAGCGGGAGGGCCTGACACCGGGGAGCTGTTTTTT CASSLLAGGPDTGELFF
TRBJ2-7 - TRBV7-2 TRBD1 TGTGCCAGCAGCTCCGGACAGGCTCTATCCTACGAGCAGTACTTC CASSSGQALSYEQYF
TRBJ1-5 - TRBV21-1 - TGTGCCAGCAGCAAACGGTGGAGGAATAGCAATCAGCCCCAGCATTTT CASSKRWRNSNQPQHF
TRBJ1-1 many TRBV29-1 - TGCAGCGGCTGGACAGCGACCTACGCTGAAGCTTTCTTT CSGWTATYAEAFF
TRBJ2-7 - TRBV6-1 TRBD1 TGTGCCAGCCAGAGCTCCGGGACAGGGTACGACGAGCAGTACTTC CASQSSGTGYDEQYF
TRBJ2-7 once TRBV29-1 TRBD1 TGCAGCGTCACTCCGGGGACAGCAGCCTACGAGCAGTACTTC CSVTPGTAAYEQYF
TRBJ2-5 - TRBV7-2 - TGTGCCAGCAGCTTAGGTGGGGCCCAAGAGACCCAGTACTTC CASSLGGAQETQYF
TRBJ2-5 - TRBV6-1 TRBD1 TGTGCCAGCAGGAGGACAGGGATAGCCCAAGAGACCCAGTACTTC CASRRTGIAQETQYF
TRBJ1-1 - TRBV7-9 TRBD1 TGTGCCAGCAGCCTGACAGGGGGAAACACTGAAGCTTTCTTT CASSLTGGNTEAFF
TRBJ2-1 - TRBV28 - TGTGCCAGCAGTTTAGTCCCGTCCTACAATGAGCAGTTCTTC CASSLVPSYNEQFF
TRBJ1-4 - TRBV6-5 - TGTGCCAGCAGTTACTCCGGGGGACGGTCTAATGAAAAACTGTTTTTT CASSYSGGRSNEKLFF
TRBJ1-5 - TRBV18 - TGTGCCAGCTCACCACAGGATCCAGGGAATCAGCCCCAGCATTTT CASSPQDPGNQPQHF
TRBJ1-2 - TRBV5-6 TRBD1 TGTGCCAGCAGCTTCGGACAGGGCTATGGCTACACCTTC CASSFGQGYGYTF
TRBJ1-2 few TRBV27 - TGTGCCGTCTGGAGGGCAGGCCAGTCCTATGGCTACACCTTC CAVWRAGQSYGYTF
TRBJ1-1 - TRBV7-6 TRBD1 TGTGCCAGCAGCTTGACAGGGAGCGACACTGAAGCTTTCTTT CASSLTGSDTEAFF